This T cell receptor beta chain was identified in a study of blood T cell repertoires in COVID-19. Study-wide background: Samples representing acute and convalescent COVID-19 were sourced from the United States, Italy and Spain. PBMCs, B-cell-depleted T cells, or T cells were the source of the cDNA or gDNA that made up the material.

Method: immunoSEQ multiplex PCR; TCRdb's copy keeps in-frame clones and lacks some. The sample lists around 50,000 clones, approximately 86% occurring once. The length of the CDR3 is 14 residues. V was shortened by 4 bases and J by 3 bases, with 13 bases between the two germline ends. In germline, CDR1 is SGHRS, CDR2 YFSETQ. V usage is TRBV5-1 and J usage is TRBJ1-2; perhaps TRBD1 as D (5 bases). This receptor was taken from a woman older than 75 with acute or convalescent COVID-19. Sequenced sample: peripheral blood. For the CDR3, the DNA is TGCGCCAGCAGCCCTGGGGGGAGTGACTATGGCTACACCTTC. Translated, it gives CASSPGGSDYGYTF.